This paragraph covers one T cell receptor beta chain sequence. Its cognate antigen is unknown. Amplification used 60 Vbeta primers and 13 Jbeta primers. Libraries were prepared by immunoSEQ multiplex PCR; TCRdb keeps only in-frame clonotypes and omits some of them. The table includes about 150,000 clones, 60% to 85% detected once. This sample was included in a study of cytomegalovirus exposure and HLA in healthy donors. General study points: In a later analysis, TCR association rates varied by HLA locus: DRB1 most, HLA-C fewest. V- and J-gene trimming in TCR beta was tied to a missense DCLRE1C variant by an analysis performed later.

Germline CDR1 and CDR2: LNHDA and SQIVND (reference sequence). The CDR3 is 15 residues long. V was cut by 2 bases and J by 9 bases, with 17 bases left in between. The J gene is TRBJ2-1, the V gene TRBV19, with a possible D match to TRBD2 (5 bases). The sample was PBMCs. The clonotype originates from a middle-aged woman in good health and CMV-seronegative. CDR3 DNA sequence: TGTGCCAGTAGTATAAGGCAAGGCGGGCCTGGTGAGCAGTTCTTC. Protein: CASSIRQGGPGEQFF.